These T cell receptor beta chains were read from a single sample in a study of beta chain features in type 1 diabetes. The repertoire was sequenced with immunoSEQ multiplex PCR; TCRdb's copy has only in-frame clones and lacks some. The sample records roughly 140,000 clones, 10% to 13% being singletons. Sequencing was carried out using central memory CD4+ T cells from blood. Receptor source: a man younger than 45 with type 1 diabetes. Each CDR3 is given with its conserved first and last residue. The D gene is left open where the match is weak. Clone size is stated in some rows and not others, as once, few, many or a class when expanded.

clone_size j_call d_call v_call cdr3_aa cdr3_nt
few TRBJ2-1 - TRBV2 CASSDTSRRGYNEQFF TGTGCCAGCAGTGACACATCGCGCCGCGGGTACAATGAGCAGTTCTTC
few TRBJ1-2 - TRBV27 CASSTRGGNYGYTF TGTGCCAGCAGTACCCGAGGGGGAAACTATGGCTACACCTTC
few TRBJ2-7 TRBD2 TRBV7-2 CASSLAAGGKTYEQYF TGTGCCAGCAGCTTAGCGGCGGGAGGGAAAACCTACGAGCAGTACTTC
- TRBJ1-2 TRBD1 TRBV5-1 CASSHGTADYGYTF TGCGCCAGCAGTCACGGGACAGCCGACTATGGCTACACCTTC
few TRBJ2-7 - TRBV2 CASSAYYEQYF TGTGCCAGCAGTGCTTACTACGAGCAGTACTTC
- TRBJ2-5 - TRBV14 CASSQVQETQYF TGTGCCAGCAGCCAAGTACAAGAGACCCAGTACTTC
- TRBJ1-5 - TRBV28 CASSPFGSWAQPQHF TGTGCCAGCAGCCCCTTCGGTTCTTGGGCTCAGCCCCAGCATTTT
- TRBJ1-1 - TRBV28 CASISGTMAFF TGTGCCAGCATCTCGGGGACAATGGCTTTCTTT
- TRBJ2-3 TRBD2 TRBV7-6 CASSPWTSGGGTQYF TGTGCCAGCAGTCCCTGGACTAGCGGGGGAGGTACGCAGTATTTT
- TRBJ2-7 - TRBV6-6 CASGKIHRVGSYEQYF TGTGCCAGCGGCAAGATCCACAGGGTTGGGAGCTACGAGCAGTACTTC
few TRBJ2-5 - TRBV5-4 CASSSGQAGAQYF TGTGCCAGCAGCTCGGGACAGGCGGGAGCCCAGTACTTC
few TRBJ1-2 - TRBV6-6 CASSYAGGGYGYTF TGTGCCAGCAGTTACGCGGGGGGCGGCTATGGCTACACCTTC
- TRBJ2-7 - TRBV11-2 CASSVIHEQYF TGTGCCAGCAGCGTAATCCACGAGCAGTACTTC
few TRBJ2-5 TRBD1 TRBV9 CASSVAGGQETQYF TGTGCCAGCAGCGTAGCAGGGGGCCAAGAGACCCAGTACTTC
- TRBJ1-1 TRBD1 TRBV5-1 CASRLGTGATEAFF TGCGCCAGCAGACTCGGGACAGGGGCGACTGAAGCTTTCTTT
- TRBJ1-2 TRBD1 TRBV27 CASRRGQGRYGYTF TGTGCCAGCAGGAGAGGACAGGGACGGTATGGCTACACCTTC
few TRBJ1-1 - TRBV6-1 CASSVNVGDAGMNTEAFF TGTGCCAGCAGTGTAAATGTGGGGGATGCGGGGATGAACACTGAAGCTTTCTTT
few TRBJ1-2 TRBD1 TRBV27 CASSPDRNGYTF TGTGCCAGCAGTCCGGACAGGAACGGCTACACCTTC
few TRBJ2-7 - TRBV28 CASSLGSGSYEQYF TGTGCCAGCAGTTTAGGATCGGGATCCTACGAGCAGTACTTC
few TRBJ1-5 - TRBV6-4 CASSEVGTGGGGNQPQHF TGTGCCAGCAGTGAGGTGGGGACGGGAGGAGGAGGCAATCAGCCCCAGCATTTT
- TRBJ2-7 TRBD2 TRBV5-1 CASSLVSGAGEQYF TGCGCCAGCAGCTTGGTCAGCGGGGCTGGAGAGCAGTACTTC
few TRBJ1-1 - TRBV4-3 CASSFRDSRGTEAFF TGCGCCAGCAGCTTCCGGGACTCTAGGGGCACTGAAGCTTTCTTT
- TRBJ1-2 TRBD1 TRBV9 CASSVGSGTGGWRGYTF TGTGCCAGCAGCGTTGGTTCCGGGACAGGGGGCTGGAGGGGCTACACCTTC
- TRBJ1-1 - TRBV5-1 CASSLVGGTLTEAFF TGCGCCAGCAGCTTGGTGGGGGGAACGCTCACTGAAGCTTTCTTT
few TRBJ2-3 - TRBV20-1 CSARAADTQYF TGCAGTGCTAGAGCTGCGGATACGCAGTATTTT
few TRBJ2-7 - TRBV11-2 CASSLVRGRDEQYF TGTGCCAGCAGCTTAGTAAGGGGTAGGGACGAGCAGTACTTC
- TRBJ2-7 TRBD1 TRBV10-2 CASRDTGDPRREQYF TGCGCCAGCAGGGATACAGGGGACCCAAGACGCGAGCAGTACTTC
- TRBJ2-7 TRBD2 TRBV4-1 CASSQVAGGIEQYF TGCGCCAGCAGCCAAGTAGCGGGAGGTATCGAGCAGTACTTC